These T cell receptor beta chains were read from a single sample in a study of blood T cell repertoires in COVID-19. Assay used: immunoSEQ multiplex PCR; TCRdb lists only in-frame clones, some missing. This sample has under 400,000 clones, with 88% found just once. The material sequenced was PBMCs or T cells enriched from blood (not recorded which). These receptors originate from a woman younger than 45 who had been exposed to COVID-19. Each CDR3 is given with its conserved first and last residue. Each record gives: CDR3 DNA, CDR3 protein, D gene, clone size, J gene, V gene. D genes are given only for firm matches. Clone size, where shown, is once, few, many, or a class for clones that have expanded.

TGTGCCAGCAACGCACTAGCGGCAAACACCGGGGAGCTGTTTTTT	CASNALAANTGELFF	TRBD2	.	TRBJ2-2	TRBV28
TGTGCCAGCTGGAATAGCGGCCAGAGCTCCTACAATGAGCAGTTCTTC	CASWNSGQSSYNEQFF	.	.	TRBJ2-1	TRBV2
TGCGCCAGCAGCCAAGAGCGGGGGGCGGGAAGCTCCTACGAGCAGTACTTC	CASSQERGAGSSYEQYF	TRBD2	.	TRBJ2-7	TRBV4-1
TGTGCCAGCAGCCGAAACAGGGTAAACTATGGCTACACCTTC	CASSRNRVNYGYTF	.	.	TRBJ1-2	TRBV6-5
TGTGCCAGCAGTGGGGAGGGGATTAGCACAGATACGCAGTATTTT	CASSGEGISTDTQYF	TRBD2	.	TRBJ2-3	TRBV2
TGTGCCAGCAGTGCGGGCACAATAGTCACCGGGGAGCTGTTTTTT	CASSAGTIVTGELFF	.	.	TRBJ2-2	TRBV27
TGTGCCAGCAGCGCCGGGGGGGGACGCACCGGGGAGCTGTTTTTT	CASSAGGGRTGELFF	TRBD2	once	TRBJ2-2	TRBV4-2
TGCGCCAGCAGCTTGGCCGAGGGGGCGGGAAACACCATATATTTT	CASSLAEGAGNTIYF	TRBD1	.	TRBJ1-3	TRBV5-1
TGCAGCGGGTCGGTAGCAAATGAAAAACTGTTTTTT	CSGSVANEKLFF	.	once	TRBJ1-4	TRBV29-1
TGTGCCAGCAGCCAAGATAATTACGAGCAGTACTTC	CASSQDNYEQYF	.	.	TRBJ2-7	TRBV3-1/TRBV3-2
TGTGCCAGCAGTATGACAGGGGGCGACTACACCTTC	CASSMTGGDYTF	TRBD1	once	TRBJ1-2	TRBV12-3/TRBV12-4
TGCGCCAGCAGTAATAATGACAGGGCACCCTACAATGAGCAGTTCTTC	CASSNNDRAPYNEQFF	TRBD1	.	TRBJ2-1	TRBV10-2
TGTGCCATCATGAAATGGGACAGGGGGCGTCGCGAGCAGTACTTC	CAIMKWDRGRREQYF	TRBD1	.	TRBJ2-7	TRBV10-3
TGTGCCAGCAGTCCTAACCGGGACAGGGGGCGAAGAGGGTATGGCTACACCTTC	CASSPNRDRGRRGYGYTF	TRBD1	.	TRBJ1-2	TRBV3-1/TRBV3-2
TGTGCCTGGAGAGAAGGGGGGAGGGCCCCCTACGAGCAGTACTTC	CAWREGGRAPYEQYF	.	.	TRBJ2-7	TRBV30
TGTGCCAGCAGCCAAGACTTCGCGGGGTCGGAGACCCAGTACTTC	CASSQDFAGSETQYF	.	.	TRBJ2-5	TRBV14
TGTGCCAGCAGCCGAAGCGCGGGAGGATCTTACAATGAGCAGTTCTTC	CASSRSAGGSYNEQFF	TRBD2	.	TRBJ2-1	TRBV3-1/TRBV3-2
TGTGCCAGCAGTTTAGGCGTCCAGCCCCAGCATTTT	CASSLGVQPQHF	.	.	TRBJ1-5	TRBV12-3/TRBV12-4
TGTGCCAGTAGATCGGGAACAATATATCAGCCCCAGCATTTT	CASRSGTIYQPQHF	.	.	TRBJ1-5	TRBV19
TGTGCCAGCAGCCAAGAAGATAAACTAGCGGGAGATACGGAGAGGATAGATACGCAGTATTTT	CASSQEDKLAGDTERIDTQYF	TRBD2	.	TRBJ2-3	TRBV4-2
TGTGCCAGCACCCGCGGGACTAGAGAGACCCAGTACTTC	CASTRGTRETQYF	TRBD2	.	TRBJ2-5	TRBV12-3/TRBV12-4
TGTGCCAGCAGCCAAGGTCTCTGGCCCTACAATGAGCAGTTCTTC	CASSQGLWPYNEQFF	.	.	TRBJ2-1	TRBV3-1/TRBV3-2
TGTGCCAGCAGTGAATTTTGGGGGGTTTCCTACAATGAGCAGTTCTTC	CASSEFWGVSYNEQFF	.	once	TRBJ2-1	TRBV6-1
TGTGCCAGTAGGTCGGACAGGGGTGAAGCTTTCTTT	CASRSDRGEAFF	TRBD1	.	TRBJ1-1	TRBV19
TGTGCCAGCAGTGTCGAACAGGGAAACTATGGCTACACCTTC	CASSVEQGNYGYTF	.	.	TRBJ1-2	TRBV27
TGTGCCAGCAGTGGGGGACACCACTATGGCTACACCTTC	CASSGGHHYGYTF	.	.	TRBJ1-2	TRBV28
TGTGCCAGCAGTTGGCTGCGACTAGCGGGAGTGTCGGGCGAGCAGTACTTC	CASSWLRLAGVSGEQYF	TRBD2	.	TRBJ2-7	TRBV28
TGTGCCAGCAGTTTCGGGAGTCTCAATGAAAAACTGTTTTTT	CASSFGSLNEKLFF	.	.	TRBJ1-4	TRBV28
TGTGCCAGCAGCGTAGGCAGGGCGGGCACAGATACGCAGTATTTT	CASSVGRAGTDTQYF	.	.	TRBJ2-3	TRBV9
TGTGCCAGCAGCCACCGGGAGGGTTCCCAAGAGACCCAGTACTTC	CASSHREGSQETQYF	TRBD2	once	TRBJ2-5	TRBV5-5
TGTGCCAGCTCACCACCGGCGGGGCTAGCGGGAGGTAAATCCTACAATGAGCAGTTCTTC	CASSPPAGLAGGKSYNEQFF	TRBD2	.	TRBJ2-1	TRBV18
TGTGCCAGTAGACGAACTAGCGGGAGAGCCAACAATGAGCAGTTCTTC	CASRRTSGRANNEQFF	TRBD2	.	TRBJ2-1	TRBV19
TGTGCCAGTAGTATAATAGGGGGTAGCAATCAGCCCCAGCATTTT	CASSIIGGSNQPQHF	.	few	TRBJ1-5	TRBV19
TGTGCCAGCAGCACCGGACAGGGGGATAATTCACCCCTCCACTTT	CASSTGQGDNSPLHF	TRBD1	.	TRBJ1-6	TRBV11-3
TGTGCCAGCAGTTTCGGGACAGGGGGTTTCTACGAGCAGTACTTC	CASSFGTGGFYEQYF	TRBD1	.	TRBJ2-7	TRBV6-5
TGTGCCGCCGGGAGGACCTACGAGCAGTACTTC	CAAGRTYEQYF	TRBD2	.	TRBJ2-7	TRBV5-8
TGTGCCAGCAGCCCGAGGGACAGGGGCAATTCACCCCTCCACTTT	CASSPRDRGNSPLHF	TRBD1	.	TRBJ1-6	TRBV5-5
TGTGCCAGCAGCCACTACAGGGTTGGCTCTGGGGCCAACGTCCTGACTTTC	CASSHYRVGSGANVLTF	.	.	TRBJ2-6	TRBV7-8
TGCGCCAGCAGCTTGACAGAACTTAACTATGGCTACACCTTC	CASSLTELNYGYTF	.	few	TRBJ1-2	TRBV5-1
TGTGCCAGCAGCAAAGGGGGGACAATTTACAATGAGCAGTTCTTC	CASSKGGTIYNEQFF	.	once	TRBJ2-1	TRBV21-1
TGTGCCACCAGTGTCACATTCAATGAGCAGTTCTTC	CATSVTFNEQFF	.	.	TRBJ2-1	TRBV24-1
TGCGCCAGCAGTGGGGGCCCGGGACAGGGAAAAATAGATGGCTACACCTTC	CASSGGPGQGKIDGYTF	TRBD1	few	TRBJ1-2	TRBV10-2
TGTGCCAGTAGCCAACAGGGGGGAAGCAATCAGCCCCAGCATTTT	CASSQQGGSNQPQHF	TRBD1	.	TRBJ1-5	TRBV19
TGTGCCAGCAGCTTGGGGGCTGGTTCCTATAATTCACCCCTCCACTTT	CASSLGAGSYNSPLHF	.	.	TRBJ1-6	TRBV11-3
TGTGCCAGTAGTACCAATAGCGGGAGTGCCTACAATGAGCAGTTCTTC	CASSTNSGSAYNEQFF	TRBD2	.	TRBJ2-1	TRBV19
TGTGCCAGCAGCGCCCGGGACACTAATCAGCCCCAGCATTTT	CASSARDTNQPQHF	.	.	TRBJ1-5	TRBV9
TGTGCTAGTGGTTCGACAAGCGACAGGGATGCCGGGGAGCTGTTTTTT	CASGSTSDRDAGELFF	TRBD1	.	TRBJ2-2	TRBV12-5
TGTGCCAGCAGCATCGGGGTATACTCCTACGAGCAGTACTTC	CASSIGVYSYEQYF	.	few	TRBJ2-7	TRBV5-5
TGTGCCAGCAGTTTAACGGGAAGCTACGAGCAGTACTTC	CASSLTGSYEQYF	.	.	TRBJ2-7	TRBV27
TGTGCCAGCAGCCAAGGAGGGCTAGCGGTCTCCTACGAGCAGTACTTC	CASSQGGLAVSYEQYF	TRBD2	.	TRBJ2-7	TRBV3-1/TRBV3-2
TGCGCCAGCAGTGAGGGTAGCTCCTACGAGCAGTACTTC	CASSEGSSYEQYF	.	once	TRBJ2-7	TRBV5-1
TGTGCCAGCAGCCGTTTCGGGACAGGTTTAGAGCAGTACTTC	CASSRFGTGLEQYF	TRBD1	.	TRBJ2-7	TRBV3-1/TRBV3-2
TGCGCCAGCAGCTCCGGTACTAGCGGGAGGCTCGAGCAGTACTTC	CASSSGTSGRLEQYF	TRBD2	.	TRBJ2-7	TRBV5-1
TGTGCCAGCAGCTCAAGAAAGGGAGTCTACGAGCAGTACTTC	CASSSRKGVYEQYF	.	.	TRBJ2-7	TRBV11-3
TGTGCCAGCAGCGGCGGACAGGGTGGTCCCAGCTCCTACAATGAGCAGTTCTTC	CASSGGQGGPSSYNEQFF	TRBD1	.	TRBJ2-1	TRBV9
TGTGCCAGCAGCCCCGGACACCTCGATAGCAATCAGCCCCAGCATTTT	CASSPGHLDSNQPQHF	.	once	TRBJ1-5	TRBV7-8
TGTGCCAGCTCGCCGCTGAGTAGCGGGGGGACAGATACGCAGTATTTT	CASSPLSSGGTDTQYF	TRBD2	.	TRBJ2-3	TRBV18
TGCAGTGCTAGTGTGGGACAGTTGAGCAATCAGCCCCAGCATTTT	CSASVGQLSNQPQHF	TRBD1	.	TRBJ1-5	TRBV20-1
TGTGCCAGCAGCGTAGCTGGACAGGGTGCCAACGAGCAGTACTTC	CASSVAGQGANEQYF	TRBD1	.	TRBJ2-7	TRBV9